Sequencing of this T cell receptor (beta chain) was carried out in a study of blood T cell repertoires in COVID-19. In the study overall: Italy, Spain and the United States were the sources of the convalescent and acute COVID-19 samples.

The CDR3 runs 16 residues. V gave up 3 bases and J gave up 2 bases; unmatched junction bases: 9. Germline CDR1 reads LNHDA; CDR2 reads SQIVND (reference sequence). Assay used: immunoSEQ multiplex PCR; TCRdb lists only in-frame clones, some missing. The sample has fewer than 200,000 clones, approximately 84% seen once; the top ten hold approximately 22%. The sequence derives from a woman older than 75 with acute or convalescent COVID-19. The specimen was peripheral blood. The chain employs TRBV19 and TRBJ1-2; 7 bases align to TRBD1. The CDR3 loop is CASSMTQGSGNYGYTF. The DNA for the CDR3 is TGTGCCAGTAGTATGACACAGGGGTCGGGGAACTATGGCTACACCTTC.